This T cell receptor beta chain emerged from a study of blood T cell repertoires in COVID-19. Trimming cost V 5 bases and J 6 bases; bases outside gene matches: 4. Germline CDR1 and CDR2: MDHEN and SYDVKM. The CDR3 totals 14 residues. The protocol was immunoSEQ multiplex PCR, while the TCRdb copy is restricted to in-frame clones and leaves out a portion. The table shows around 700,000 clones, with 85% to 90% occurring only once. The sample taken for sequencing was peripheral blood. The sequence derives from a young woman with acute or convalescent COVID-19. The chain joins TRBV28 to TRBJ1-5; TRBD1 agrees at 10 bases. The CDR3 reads CASSGQGVFQPQHF. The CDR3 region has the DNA TGTGCCAGCAGTGGACAGGGGGTATTTCAGCCCCAGCATTTT. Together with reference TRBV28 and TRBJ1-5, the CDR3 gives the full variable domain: DVKVTQSSRYLVKRTGEKVFLECVQDMDHENMFWYRQDPGLGLRLIYFSYDVKMKEKGDIPEGYSVSREKKERFSLILESASTNQTSMYLCASSGQGVFQPQHFGDGTRLSIL.